This T cell receptor beta chain was recovered during a study of early T cells in non-severe SARS-CoV-2 infection. Study-level background: Investigators sequenced bulk RNA drawn from unsorted whole blood, and chains remained unpaired.

In this sample, this clonotype turned up many times. Its antigen is undetermined. Researchers attached unique molecular identifiers to individual cDNA molecules. TCRdb called the 5' RACE reads again in MiXCR, with one record for every CDR3 protein. The repertoire holds roughly 60,000 distinct CDR3 sequences, with approximately 12% as singletons. Study-wide results and limits: Anti-spike CD8 responses were favored in VDJdb matching, and private and CD4 specificities were missed.

The CDR3 sequence is 13 residues long. From germline, CDR1 is SGHAT and CDR2 FQNNGV. V lost 3 bases and J lost 8, with 11 bases in between. This chain connects TRBV11-2 to TRBJ2-4; maybe TRBD1 (5 bases). The TCR originated in an adult who was a healthcare worker with PCR-confirmed SARS-CoV-2 infection or an uninfected control (not recorded which). Sequenced sample: whole blood. The CDR3 sequence is CASSFTEGDIQYF. The CDR3 nucleotides read TGTGCCAGCAGCTTTACTGAAGGGGACATTCAGTACTTC. The whole variable domain, filled in from reference TRBV11-2 and TRBJ2-4, reads EAGVAQSPRYKIIEKRQSVAFWCNPISGHATLYWYQQILGQGPKLLIQFQNNGVVDDSQLPKDRFSAERLKGVDSTLKIQPAKLEDSAVYLCASSFTEGDIQYFGAGTRLSVL.